These 21 T cell receptor beta chains came from one sample sequenced in a study of human T cells and chemical hapten exposure. Documented time point: patch test 1, 2 weeks after DPC sensitization. Treatment specified: therapeutic diphenylcyclopropenone sensitization with weekly scalp DPC. TCRdb independently ran MiXCR on the RACE reads; one entry per CDR3 protein. The sample lists more than 80,000 distinct CDR3 sequences; roughly 7.6% were seen once. The sample here was whole blood, taken in connection with sensitization to the hapten diphenylcyclopropenone (DPC). The receptors here all came from a woman in her twenties or thirties with alopecia areata. Some clones in this sample may be carry-over from other donors' samples.

This clonotype was counted between two and nine times. This sequence joins TRBV2 and TRBJ2-5; D is perhaps TRBD2 (5 bases). Germline CDR1 reads SNHLY; CDR2 reads FYNNEI. The CDR3 runs 15 residues. Between the trimmed V and J ends, which lost 4 bases and 7 bases, there was a span of 19 bases. The CDR3 DNA reads TGTGCCAGCAGTGGGACTGATCGTCTCTCGGGGACCCAGTACTTC. Translating gives CASSGTDRLSGTQYF.

This clonotype occurred a few times. The chain combines TRBV9 with TRBJ1-5; a possible D gene is TRBD1 (6 bases). CDR3 size: 15 residues. The V end was cut by 3 bases, the J end by 3 bases, with 13 bases between. Germline V lookup: CDR1 SGDLS, CDR2 YYNGEE. In nucleotides, the CDR3 is TGTGCCAGCAGCGCGGGGGCGGAGCCCAATCAGCCCCAGCATTTT. Residues: CASSAGAEPNQPQHF.

This clonotype occurred many times. This chain links TRBV12-5 with TRBJ2-3; TRBD2 matches at 10 bases. Trimming cost V 1 base and J 2 bases; bases outside gene matches: 3. This CDR3 region has 16 residues. Per the germline V gene, CDR1 is LGHNT and CDR2 is FRNRAP. CDR3 coding DNA: TGTGCTAGTGGTTTGGGGACTAGCGGACTCACAGATACGCAGTATTTT. Encoded protein: CASGLGTSGLTDTQYF.

The V and J genes are TRBV7-9 and TRBJ2-7, with 7 nucleotides matching TRBD1. The CDR3 totals 14 residues. After removal of 8 bases from V and 2 bases from J, the junction contained 9 bases not matched to a gene. CDR1 is SEHNR, CDR2 FQNEAQ, per germline (reference sequence). The CDR3: CASGRDSFTYEQYF. CDR3 DNA sequence: TGTGCCAGCGGCCGGGACAGCTTCACCTACGAGCAGTACTTC.

The table lists this clonotype with many counts. The rearrangement uses TRBV6-5 and TRBJ2-7; D may be TRBD1 (5 bases). The germline V and J ends were trimmed by 0 bases and 4 bases, with 7 bases remaining between them. CDR3 length equals 13 residues. The germline gives CDR1 MNHEY, CDR2 SVGAGI. CDR3 nucleotides: TGTGCCAGCAGTTACTCCAGGGTTTACGAGCAGTACTTC. Translation gives CASSYSRVYEQYF.

Details on this clonotype: One base away lies a much larger clone, so this may be a sequencing read error. The chain combines TRBV2 with TRBJ1-3; D unresolved. The CDR3 runs to 17 residues. The germline V and J ends were trimmed by 4 bases and 2 bases, with 18 bases remaining between them. Germline V lookup: CDR1 SNHLY, CDR2 FYNNEI. CDR3 amino acids: CASSGERLRFTGNTIYF. CDR3 sequence (DNA): TGTGCCAGCAGTGGGGAACGGCTCCGTTTCACTGGAAACACCATATATTTT.

This clonotype was seen repeatedly, ten times or more. This chain joins TRBV20-1 and TRBJ2-3; tentative D call: TRBD1 (6 bases). Germline V gene data show CDR1 as DFQATT and CDR2 as SNEGSKA (reference sequence). This CDR3 has 12 amino acids. V shed 6 bases and J shed 7 bases, with 14 bases lying between them. CDR3 protein: CSATKQGYTQYF. The CDR3 nucleotides read TGCAGTGCAACGAAACAGGGTTATACGCAGTATTTT.

Ten or more counts support this clonotype. V is TRBV3-1 and J is TRBJ1-1; a weak D match, TRBD1 (5 bases). CDR1 and CDR2 from the germline V gene are LGHDT and YNNKEL (reference sequence). The CDR3 spans 16 residues. V shed 6 bases and J shed 2 bases, with 19 bases lying between them. The CDR3 is CASRLNGAAPNTEAFF. The CDR3 nucleotides read TGTGCCAGCAGACTAAACGGGGCAGCTCCTAACACTGAAGCTTTCTTT.

This clonotype was seen ten or more times. The chain has TRBV29-1 and TRBJ2-3; 9 bases align to TRBD1. Unmatched junction bases numbered 12, after V lost 5 bases and J lost 0 bases. Germline CDR1 SQVTM, CDR2 ANQGSEA. The CDR3 length is 17 residues. The CDR3 DNA sequence: TGCAGCGTTACCTTAAACAGGGGGCGAAAAAGCACAGATACGCAGTATTTT. It is translated as CSVTLNRGRKSTDTQYF.

In its sample, this clonotype was seen many times. The genes are TRBV7-2 and TRBJ2-2; D is unclear. Trimming stripped 3 bases from V and 6 bases from J, with 23 bases between. Germline CDR1 SGHTA, CDR2 FQGNSA. The CDR3 is 18 amino acids. The CDR3 DNA reads TGTGCCAGCAGCTTGAATGGGCTGGATCCACCATCTGCCGGGGAGCTGTTTTTT. Translating it yields CASSLNGLDPPSAGELFF.

There are a few counts of this clonotype. The chain couples TRBV29-1 to TRBJ1-1; 7 nucleotides align to TRBD1. The germline gives CDR1 SQVTM, CDR2 ANQGSEA. The junction had 7 bases not matched to a gene; V was cut back by 6 bases and J by 3 bases. The length of the CDR3 is 13 residues. As DNA, the CDR3 is TGCAGCGTGACCCTAGGGGGCCACACTGAAGCTTTCTTT. It translates to CSVTLGGHTEAFF.

This clonotype has at least ten counts. The rearrangement joins TRBV14 to TRBJ1-2, with D possibly matching TRBD1 (5 bases). CDR1 and CDR2 from the germline V gene are SGHDN and FVKESK. There are 14 residues in the CDR3. V was pared by 4 bases and J by 8 bases, with 17 bases between. DNA for the CDR3: TGTGCCAGCAGCCCACAGGTTGGCCTGGAAGGCTACACCTTC. Encoded protein: CASSPQVGLEGYTF.

The chain recombines TRBV28 with TRBJ1-1; D unresolved. The CDR3 is 11 amino acids. V was shortened by 4 bases and J by 8 bases, with 8 bases between the two germline ends. Per germline, CDR1 MDHEN and CDR2 SYDVKM. CDR3 DNA sequence: TGTGCCAGCAGTTGCTTAGGGGAAGCTTTCTTT. This translates into CASSCLGEAFF. The whole variable domain, remainder taken from reference TRBV28 and TRBJ1-1, is DVKVTQSSRYLVKRTGEKVFLECVQDMDHENMFWYRQDPGLGLRLIYFSYDVKMKEKGDIPEGYSVSREKKERFSLILESASTNQTSMYLCASSCLGEAFFGQGTRLTVV.

This clonotype was picked up many times. V usage is TRBV12-3 or TRBV12-4 and J usage is TRBJ1-1; no definite D call. This CDR3 has 11 residues. Trimming took 0 bases from V and 7 from J, leaving 3 bases between them. The DNA for the CDR3 is TGTGCCAGCAGTTTAGCTTATGAAGCTTTCTTT. This codes for CASSLAYEAFF.

This clonotype was detected a few times. J is TRBJ1-1 and V is TRBV5-4, with TRBD1 identical over 8 bases. This CDR3 comprises 17 residues. Germline CDR1 is SGHNT and CDR2 is YYREEE (reference sequence). After removal of 4 bases from V and 0 bases from J, the junction contained 11 bases not matched to a gene. The DNA of the CDR3 is TGTGCCAGCAGCCCCCCCCCCGGGACAGGTTTGAACACTGAAGCTTTCTTT. Translated: CASSPPPGTGLNTEAFF.

A few counts support this clonotype. A much larger clone is a single base away; this may be a read error. J is TRBJ1-1 and V is TRBV12-5; D gene unclear. Deletions cut 6 bases from V and 1 base from J, with 9 bases between. The germline V gene has CDR1 LGHNT and CDR2 FRNRAP. The CDR3 runs to 13 residues. CDR3 sequence: CASGLQRNTEAFF. CDR3 DNA sequence: TGTGCTAGTGGGCTACAGAGGAACACTGAAGCTTTCTTT.

The rearrangement links TRBV13 to TRBJ1-5; weak D call: TRBD1 (6 bases). The germline gives CDR1 PRHDT, CDR2 FYEKMQ (reference sequence). Trimming took off 0 bases at V and 5 bases at J, with 11 bases between the two ends. This CDR3 has 15 residues. In nucleotides, the CDR3 is TGTGCCAGCAGCTTAGGTGGACAGAGTTATCAGCCCCAGCATTTT. Translating it yields CASSLGGQSYQPQHF.

The J gene is TRBJ2-3, the V gene TRBV10-3, with a tentative D call TRBD1 (6 bases). CDR3 size: 17 residues. The germline V and J ends were trimmed by 3 bases and 0 bases, with 16 bases remaining between them. CDR1 is ENHRY and CDR2 is SYGVKD in the germline V gene. CDR3 amino acids: CAISEGKTGPSTDTQYF. The CDR3 region has the DNA TGTGCCATCAGTGAAGGAAAGACAGGACCTAGCACAGATACGCAGTATTTT.

The chain uses TRBV5-6 and TRBJ2-3; D perhaps matches TRBD2 (5 bases). Germline values: CDR1 SGHDT, CDR2 YYEEEE. The CDR3 length is 16 residues. The V end was cut by 4 bases, the J end by 8 bases, with 23 bases between. The CDR3, as DNA: TGTGCCAGCAGCCCCCGGCTAGCCAAAACGGGTGGTACGCAGTATTTT. Translated, it gives CASSPRLAKTGGTQYF.

This clonotype was counted ten times or more. The rearrangement joins TRBV9 to TRBJ2-1; perhaps TRBD1 as D (5 bases). Per germline, CDR1 SGDLS and CDR2 YYNGEE. Trimming took 0 bases from V and 5 from J, leaving 18 bases between them. There are 17 residues in the CDR3. The chain's CDR3 is CASSVGWTTASNNEQFF. CDR3 nucleotide sequence: TGTGCCAGCAGCGTAGGATGGACGACAGCGTCCAACAATGAGCAGTTCTTC.

This clonotype has ten or more counts. The rearrangement uses TRBV12-3 or TRBV12-4 and TRBJ2-3, with D uncertain. The CDR3 contains 14 residues. Trimming removed 7 bases from V and 0 bases from J, with 11 bases in between. CDR3 in DNA: TGTGCCAGCACCGGCAGACCTAGCACAGATACGCAGTATTTT. It yields the protein CASTGRPSTDTQYF.